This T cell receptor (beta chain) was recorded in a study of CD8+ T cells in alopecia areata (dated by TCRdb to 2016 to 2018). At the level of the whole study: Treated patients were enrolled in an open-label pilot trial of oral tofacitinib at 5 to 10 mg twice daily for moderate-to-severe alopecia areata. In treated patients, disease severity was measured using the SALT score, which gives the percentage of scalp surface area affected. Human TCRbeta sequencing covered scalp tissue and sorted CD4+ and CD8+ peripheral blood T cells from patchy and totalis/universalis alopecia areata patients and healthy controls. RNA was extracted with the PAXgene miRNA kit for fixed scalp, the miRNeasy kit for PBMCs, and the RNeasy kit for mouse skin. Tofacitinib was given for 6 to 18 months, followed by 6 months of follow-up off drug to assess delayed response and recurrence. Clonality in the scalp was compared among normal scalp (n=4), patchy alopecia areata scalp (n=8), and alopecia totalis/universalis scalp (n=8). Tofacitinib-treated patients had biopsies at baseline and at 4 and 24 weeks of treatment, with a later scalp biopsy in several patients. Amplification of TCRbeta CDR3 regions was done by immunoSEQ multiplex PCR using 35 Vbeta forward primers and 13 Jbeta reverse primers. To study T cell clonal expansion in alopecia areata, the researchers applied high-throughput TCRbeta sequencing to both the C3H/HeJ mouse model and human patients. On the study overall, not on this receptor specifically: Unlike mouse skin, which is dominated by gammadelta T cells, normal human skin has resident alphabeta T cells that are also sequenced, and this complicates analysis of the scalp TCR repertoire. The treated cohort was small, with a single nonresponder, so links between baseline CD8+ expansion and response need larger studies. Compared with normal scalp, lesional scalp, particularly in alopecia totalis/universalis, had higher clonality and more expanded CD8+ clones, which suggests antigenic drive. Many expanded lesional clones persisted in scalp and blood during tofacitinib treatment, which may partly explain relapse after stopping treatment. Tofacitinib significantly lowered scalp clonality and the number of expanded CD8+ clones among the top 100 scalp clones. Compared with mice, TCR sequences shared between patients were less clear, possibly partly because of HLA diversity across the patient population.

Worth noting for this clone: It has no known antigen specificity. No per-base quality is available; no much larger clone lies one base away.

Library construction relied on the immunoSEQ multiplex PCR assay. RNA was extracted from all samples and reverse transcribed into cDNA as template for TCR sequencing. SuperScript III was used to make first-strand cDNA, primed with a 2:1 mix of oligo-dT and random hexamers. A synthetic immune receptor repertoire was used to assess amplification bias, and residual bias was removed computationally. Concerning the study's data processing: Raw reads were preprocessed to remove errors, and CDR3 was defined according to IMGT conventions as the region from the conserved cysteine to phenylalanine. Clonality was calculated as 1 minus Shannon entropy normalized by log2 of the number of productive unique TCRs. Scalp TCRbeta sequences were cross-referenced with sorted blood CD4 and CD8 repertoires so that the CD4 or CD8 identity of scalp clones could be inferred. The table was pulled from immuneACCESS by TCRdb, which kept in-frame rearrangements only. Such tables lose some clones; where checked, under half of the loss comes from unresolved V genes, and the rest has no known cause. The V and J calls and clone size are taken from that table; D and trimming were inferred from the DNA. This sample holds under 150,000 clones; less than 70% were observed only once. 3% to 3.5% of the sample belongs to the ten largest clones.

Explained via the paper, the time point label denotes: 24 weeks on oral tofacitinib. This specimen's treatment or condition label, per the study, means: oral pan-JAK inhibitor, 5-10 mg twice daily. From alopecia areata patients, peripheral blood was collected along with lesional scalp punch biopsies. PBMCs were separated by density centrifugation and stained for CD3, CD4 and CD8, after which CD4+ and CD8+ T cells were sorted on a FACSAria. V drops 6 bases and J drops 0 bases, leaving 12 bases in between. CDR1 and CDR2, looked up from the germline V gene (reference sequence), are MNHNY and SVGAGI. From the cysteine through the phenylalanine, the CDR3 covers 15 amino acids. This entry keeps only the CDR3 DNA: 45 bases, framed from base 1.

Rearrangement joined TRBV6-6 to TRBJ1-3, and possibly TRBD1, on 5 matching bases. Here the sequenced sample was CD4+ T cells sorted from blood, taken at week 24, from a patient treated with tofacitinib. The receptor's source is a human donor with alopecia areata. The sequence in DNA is TGTGCCAGCAGGGCGGACACAAACTCTGGAAACACCATATATTTT. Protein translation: CASRADTNSGNTIYF.